This entry describes one TCR beta chain. This clonotype showed up just a few times. It has no known antigen specificity. No base-level quality is on record; no much larger clone is a single base apart. The data were obtained in a study of T cells in Graves' hyperthyroidism and ophthalmopathy (dated 2019 in TCRdb). Some background on the complete study: Peripheral blood was sampled at the time of initial diagnosis, prior to any treatment. TCR V-J signatures able to tell the groups apart were searched for in a discovery cohort of approximately 95 patients, of whom about 40 had Graves' ophthalmopathy and about 55 had stable Graves' hyperthyroidism. Prospective prediction of ophthalmopathy was tested in an independent validation cohort consisting of about 19 hyperthyroidism patients and approximately 16 patients who later progressed to ophthalmopathy. For training and testing, the 80 to 100 patients in the discovery cohort were randomly divided in a 7:3 ratio. In addition, the study compared T-cell repertoires in thyroid tissue and in blood from roughly 6 Graves' hyperthyroidism patients. After sampling, hyperthyroidism patients received methimazole starting at 30 mg daily, and ophthalmopathy patients received high-dose intravenous methylprednisolone. The paper reports TCR Vbeta CDR3 sequencing of more than 120 peripheral blood samples: over 40 ophthalmopathy, approximately 74 hyperthyroidism and roughly 17 progressor patients. Results and caveats for the whole study, not just this receptor: Ophthalmopathy was separated from stable hyperthyroidism by a 13 V-J signature model, with about 88% sensitivity and roughly 81% specificity obtained in cross-validation and 80%/75% obtained in testing. In validation, progression to ophthalmopathy was predicted by the model with nearly 71% sensitivity and nearly 75% specificity, a median of about 6 months before onset. Sample size was not statistically predetermined, and investigators were not blinded to group allocation. Most expanded thyroid clonotypes (frequency above 0.001) were also detected in blood, suggesting blood repertoires may reflect thyroid immune responses.

Stable Graves' hyperthyroidism was defined as the absence of progression to ophthalmopathy over 18 months of follow-up. Hyperthyroidism patients were aged 18 to 65 years and newly diagnosed, with disease duration of less than 2 months. Exclusion was applied to patients with uncontrolled infections, other autoimmune diseases, pregnancy or lactation. Diagnoses were established on the basis of clinical symptoms, serum thyroxine and TRAb, thyroid ultrasound, and orbital computed tomography. PBMCs were separated from 10 ml of fresh peripheral blood using Ficoll-Paque density gradient centrifugation. Total RNA was extracted using Trizol reagent, and RNA quality was assessed on an Agilent 2100 Bioanalyzer. The TCR beta CDR3 regions were amplified from RNA transcripts. The first round of RT-PCR for the TCR CDR3 was performed with the HTBI primer set and the Qiagen OneStep RT-PCR kit. Libraries were constructed in a second round of multiplex PCR, after which size selection and purification were carried out. Libraries were sequenced paired-end with 100 bp reads on an Illumina HiSeq2000. The paper's processing steps were these. SOAPnuke was used to process the raw data, throwing out any read that contained adapters or uncalled bases, had a mean Phred below 15, or lacked an exact constant-primer or identifier match. COPE v1.2.5 was used to merge high-quality paired reads, and clonotypes were defined as unique nucleotide sequences. MiTCR v1.1 was used to align clonotypes to the IMGT TRBV, TRBD and TRBJ reference segments. The analysis included only V-J combinations with a frequency above 0.0001, which together covered roughly 99% of the repertoires. The TCS score was defined as the ratio of F50 (clonal expansion) to E x V (chaos), calculated using BLOSUM62-based TCRdist between CDR3 peptides within each V-J. Welch's t-statistics and random forest reduced around 520 V-J features to under 15, which were used in a naive Bayes classifier (R e1071). TCRdb itself trimmed the public reads at Q25 with fastp, ran MiXCR and retained productive beta chains. CDR3 protein duplicates are merged, each entry listing the most common genes and DNA. The V and J calls and clone size are TCRdb's, not the authors'. This sample lists roughly 720,000 distinct CDR3 sequences; approximately 15% were detected once. Of the sample, around a sixth falls within the top ten clones.

The sample taken for sequencing was blood. The clonotype comes from a man between 50 and 59 years old with Graves' hyperthyroidism.

The CDR3 protein is CSAGLAGGPNTGELFF. In nucleotides, the sequence is TGCAGCGCAGGGTTGGCGGGAGGGCCGAACACCGGGGAGCTGTTTTTT. The chain was built from TRBV20-1 and TRBJ2-2; TRBD2 agrees with 9 junctional bases. Inclusive of the bounding cysteine and phenylalanine, the CDR3 is 16 residues long. The kept DNA is CDR3 alone, 48 bases in frame from the first base. According to the germline V gene (reference sequence), CDR1 reads DFQATT and CDR2 reads SNEGSKA.